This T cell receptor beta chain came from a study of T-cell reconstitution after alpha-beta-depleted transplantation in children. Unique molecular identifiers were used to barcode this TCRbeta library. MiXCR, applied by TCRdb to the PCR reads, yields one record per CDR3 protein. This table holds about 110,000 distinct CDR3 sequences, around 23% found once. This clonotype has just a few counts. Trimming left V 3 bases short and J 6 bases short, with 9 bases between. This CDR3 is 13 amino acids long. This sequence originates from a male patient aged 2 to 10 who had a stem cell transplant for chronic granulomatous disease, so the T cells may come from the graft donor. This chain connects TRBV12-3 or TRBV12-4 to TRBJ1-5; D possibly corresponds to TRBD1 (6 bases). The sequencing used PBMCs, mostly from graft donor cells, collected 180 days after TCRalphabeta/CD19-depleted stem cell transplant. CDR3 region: CASSLGAGQPQHF. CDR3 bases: TGTGCCAGCAGTTTGGGGGCCGGTCAGCCCCAGCATTTT.